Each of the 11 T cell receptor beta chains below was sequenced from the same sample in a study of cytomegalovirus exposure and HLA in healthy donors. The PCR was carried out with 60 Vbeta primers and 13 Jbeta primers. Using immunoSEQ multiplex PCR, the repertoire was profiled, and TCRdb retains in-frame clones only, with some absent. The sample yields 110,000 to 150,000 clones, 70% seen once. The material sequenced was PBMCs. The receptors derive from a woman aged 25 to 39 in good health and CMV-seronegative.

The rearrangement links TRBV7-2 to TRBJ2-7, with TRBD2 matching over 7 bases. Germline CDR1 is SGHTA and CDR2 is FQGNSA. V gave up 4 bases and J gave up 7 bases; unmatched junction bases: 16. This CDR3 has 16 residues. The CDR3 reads CASSSRWDYPPTEQYF. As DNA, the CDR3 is TGTGCCAGCAGCTCCCGCTGGGACTACCCACCTACGGAGCAGTACTTC.

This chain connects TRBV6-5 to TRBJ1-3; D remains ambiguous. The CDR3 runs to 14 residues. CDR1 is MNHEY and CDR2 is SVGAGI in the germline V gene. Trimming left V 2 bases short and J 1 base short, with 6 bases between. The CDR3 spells CASSYALSGNTIYF. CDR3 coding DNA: TGTGCCAGCAGTTACGCGTTGTCTGGAAACACCATATATTTT.

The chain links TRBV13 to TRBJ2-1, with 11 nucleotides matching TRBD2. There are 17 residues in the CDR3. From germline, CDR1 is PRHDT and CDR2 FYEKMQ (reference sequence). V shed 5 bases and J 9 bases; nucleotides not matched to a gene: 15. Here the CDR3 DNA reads TGTGCCAGCAGCCCCCTATGGGTAGCGGGAGGGAAAGGTGAGCAGTTCTTC. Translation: CASSPLWVAGGKGEQFF.

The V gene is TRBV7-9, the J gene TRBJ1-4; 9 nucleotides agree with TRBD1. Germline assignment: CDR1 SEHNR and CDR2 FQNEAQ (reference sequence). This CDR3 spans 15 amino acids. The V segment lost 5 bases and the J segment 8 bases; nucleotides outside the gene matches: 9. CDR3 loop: CASSNRGREGEKLFF. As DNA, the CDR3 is TGTGCCAGCAGCAACAGGGGGCGGGAAGGGGAAAAACTGTTTTTT.

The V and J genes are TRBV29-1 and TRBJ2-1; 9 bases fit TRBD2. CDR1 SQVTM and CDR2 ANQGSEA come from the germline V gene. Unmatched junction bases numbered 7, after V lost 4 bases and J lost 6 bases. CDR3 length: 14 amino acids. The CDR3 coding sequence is TGCAGCGTTGCTAGGCGGGAGGGTTTCAATGAGCAGTTCTTC. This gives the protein CSVARREGFNEQFF.

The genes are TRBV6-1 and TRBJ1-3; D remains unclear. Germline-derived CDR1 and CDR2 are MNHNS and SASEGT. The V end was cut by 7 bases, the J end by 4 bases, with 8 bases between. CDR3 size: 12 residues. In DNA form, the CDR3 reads TGTGCCAGCATAGCAGACGGAAACACCATATATTTT. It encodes CASIADGNTIYF.

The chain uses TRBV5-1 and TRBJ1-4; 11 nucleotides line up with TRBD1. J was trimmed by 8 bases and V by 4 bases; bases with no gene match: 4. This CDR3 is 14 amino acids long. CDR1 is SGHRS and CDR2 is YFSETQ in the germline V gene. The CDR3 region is CASSPDRGREKLFF. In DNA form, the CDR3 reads TGCGCCAGCAGCCCGGACAGGGGGCGGGAAAAACTGTTTTTT.

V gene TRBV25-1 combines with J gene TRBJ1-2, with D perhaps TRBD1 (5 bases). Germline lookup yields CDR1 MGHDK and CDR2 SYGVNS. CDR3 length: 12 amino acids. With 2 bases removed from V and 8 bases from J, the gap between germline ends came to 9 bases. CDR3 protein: CASSEQGTGYTF. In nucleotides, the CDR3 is TGTGCCAGCAGTGAACAGGGTACGGGCTACACCTTC.

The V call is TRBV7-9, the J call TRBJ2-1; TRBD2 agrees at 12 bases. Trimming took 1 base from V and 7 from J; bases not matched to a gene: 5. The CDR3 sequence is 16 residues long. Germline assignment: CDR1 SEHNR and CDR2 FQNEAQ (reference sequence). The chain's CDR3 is CASSLGLAGEGNEQFF. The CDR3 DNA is TGTGCCAGCAGCTTAGGACTAGCGGGGGAAGGAAATGAGCAGTTCTTC.

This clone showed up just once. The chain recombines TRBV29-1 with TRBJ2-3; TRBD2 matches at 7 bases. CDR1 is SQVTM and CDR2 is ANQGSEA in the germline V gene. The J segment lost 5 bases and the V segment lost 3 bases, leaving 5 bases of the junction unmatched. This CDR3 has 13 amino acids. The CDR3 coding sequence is TGCAGCGTTGAGGCTCGCGGGGGAGATACGCAGTATTTT. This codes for CSVEARGGDTQYF.

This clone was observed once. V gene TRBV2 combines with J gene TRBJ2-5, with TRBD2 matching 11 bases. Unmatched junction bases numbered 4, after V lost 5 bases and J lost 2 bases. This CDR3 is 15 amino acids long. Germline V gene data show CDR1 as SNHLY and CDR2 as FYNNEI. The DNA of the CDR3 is TGTGCCAGCAGTTCAGTAGCGGGGGGGCAAGAGACCCAGTACTTC. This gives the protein CASSSVAGGQETQYF.